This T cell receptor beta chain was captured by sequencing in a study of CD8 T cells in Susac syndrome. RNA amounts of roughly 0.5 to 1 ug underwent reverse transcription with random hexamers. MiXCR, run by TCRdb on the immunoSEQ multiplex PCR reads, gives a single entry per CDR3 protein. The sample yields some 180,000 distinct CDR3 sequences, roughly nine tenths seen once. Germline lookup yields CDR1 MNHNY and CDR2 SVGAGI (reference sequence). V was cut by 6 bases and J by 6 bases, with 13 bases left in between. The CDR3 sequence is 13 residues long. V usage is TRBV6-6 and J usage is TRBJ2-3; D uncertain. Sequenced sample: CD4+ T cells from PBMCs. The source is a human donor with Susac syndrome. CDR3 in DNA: TGTGCCAGCAGGGTCCGTGAATGGGATACGCAGTATTTT. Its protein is CASRVREWDTQYF.